These T cell receptor beta chains were read from a single sample in a study of T-cell memory formation after mild COVID-19. TCRdb used MiXCR to reprocess the 5' RACE reads, holding one entry per CDR3 protein. The data hold 400,000 to 500,000 distinct CDR3 sequences, with approximately 20% observed a single time. The sample was PBMCs or a T cell subset sorted from them (not recorded which). The receptors derive from an adult woman who had mild COVID-19 (a few samples of this study predate the infection). Cell type and time point are not known. CDR3s include the opening cysteine and the closing phenylalanine or tryptophan. The D gene is left open where the match is weak. A clone size is listed for some rows: how often the clone was seen (once, few, many), or a class if it is expanded.

j_call d_call clone_size v_call cdr3_nt cdr3_aa
TRBJ1-4 NA once TRBV12-3/TRBV12-4 TGTGCCAGCAGTTCACCCGAGGAGAGGGGAGAAAAACTGTTTTTT CASSSPEERGEKLFF
TRBJ2-5 NA NA TRBV20-1 TGCAGTGCTAGCGGGCAGAGGGGCCCAGAGACCCAGTACTTC CSASGQRGPETQYF
TRBJ1-5 NA few TRBV15 TGTGCCACCAGCAGAGCGAAGGGGCACAATCAGCCCCAGCATTTT CATSRAKGHNQPQHF
TRBJ2-5 TRBD1 NA TRBV5-6 TGTGCCAGCGCGCCGACAGGGTTGGAGACCCAGTACTTC CASAPTGLETQYF
TRBJ1-2 NA few TRBV24-1 TGTGCCACCAGTGATTTGACAGGATTAGGCGGAGGCTACACCTTC CATSDLTGLGGGYTF
TRBJ2-2 NA NA TRBV24-1 TGTGCCACCAGTGATTCACAGGGCTACACCGGGGAGCTGTTTTTT CATSDSQGYTGELFF
TRBJ2-7 TRBD2 few TRBV5-1 TGCGCCAGCAGCAGGAGCGGGGGCCGCTCCTACGAGCAGTACTTC CASSRSGGRSYEQYF
TRBJ2-3 NA NA TRBV12-3/TRBV12-4 TGTGCCAGCAGTAGGGACGGCCGAAATACGCAGTATTTT CASSRDGRNTQYF
TRBJ1-2 TRBD1 many TRBV5-1 TGCGCCAGCAGCTCTACAGGGGACTATGGCTACACCTTC CASSSTGDYGYTF
TRBJ2-7 TRBD1 few TRBV4-3 TGCGCCAGCAGCCCCGGGTCGCAAGGGCAGGGGGCTTACGAGCAGTACTTC CASSPGSQGQGAYEQYF
TRBJ2-3 TRBD1 NA TRBV5-5 TGTGCCAGCAGCTTACCCGGGACAGGGGGCACAGATACGCAGTATTTT CASSLPGTGGTDTQYF
TRBJ1-1 NA NA TRBV30 TGTGCCTGGAGTGTGGGGAGGCCCAGGGGATGGACTGAAGCTTTCTTT CAWSVGRPRGWTEAFF
TRBJ2-3 NA NA TRBV2 TGTGCCAGCAGACGTGGCGGGACCGGGCCAGATACGCAGTATTTT CASRRGGTGPDTQYF
TRBJ1-1 NA NA TRBV27 TGTGCCAGCAGTTGGGGATCTTGGGGGACTGAAGCTTTCTTT CASSWGSWGTEAFF
TRBJ2-7 NA few TRBV28 TGTGCCAGCAGTGGCCCGGGACGGAACTCCTACGAGCAGTACTTC CASSGPGRNSYEQYF
TRBJ2-3 TRBD1 few TRBV9 TGTGCCAGCAGCCCTCGACAGGGCACGGCAGATACGCAGTATTTT CASSPRQGTADTQYF
TRBJ2-3 NA few TRBV12-3/TRBV12-4 TGTGCCAGCAACCACCTCCGGGACGCGAGCGATACGCAGTATTTT CASNHLRDASDTQYF
TRBJ1-1 NA few TRBV20-1 TGCAGTGCAGGGGACCGATTGAACACTGAAGCTTTCTTT CSAGDRLNTEAFF
TRBJ1-5 TRBD1 few TRBV12-3/TRBV12-4 TGTGCCAGCAGTTTCGGGACAGATGGCAATCAGCCCCAGCATTTT CASSFGTDGNQPQHF
TRBJ2-1 NA NA TRBV5-1 TGCGCCAGCAGCCCACGATGGACTCGCGACAATGAGCAGTTCTTC CASSPRWTRDNEQFF
TRBJ1-1 TRBD1 NA TRBV3-1 TGTGCCAGCAGCCAAGGACAGGGGGCAAGGAGGACTGAAGCTTTCTTT CASSQGQGARRTEAFF
TRBJ2-7 NA many TRBV2 TGTGCCAGCAGTGAAAGGGACTACGAGCAGTACTTC CASSERDYEQYF
TRBJ1-6 NA NA TRBV30 TGTGCCTGGAGTATTCCCCGAGGGCCCCTCCACTTT CAWSIPRGPLHF
TRBJ1-2 NA NA TRBV12-3/TRBV12-4 TGTGCCATCCCCCTACGGGGGTTGGAGTATGGCTACACCTTC CAIPLRGLEYGYTF
TRBJ1-1 TRBD1 NA TRBV5-1 TGCGCCAGCAGCTCCCGGGACAGGGGGGTGAACGCTGAAGCTTTCTTT CASSSRDRGVNAEAFF